The rows below give T cell receptor beta chains drawn from one sample of a study of cytomegalovirus exposure and HLA in healthy donors. Libraries were prepared by immunoSEQ multiplex PCR; TCRdb keeps only in-frame clonotypes and omits some of them. This sample has about 60,000 clones, with about 90% found just once. The specimen was PBMCs. These receptors all stem from a man aged 18 to 29 in good health and CMV-seronegative. Each CDR3 is given with its conserved first and last residue. The D gene is left open where the match is weak. Where a row states a size, it is once, few, many or the class of an expanded clone; other rows omit it.

CDR3,DNA,J,D,V,size
CASSSGQNYGYTF,TGTGCCAGCAGCTCGGGACAGAACTATGGCTACACCTTC,TRBJ1-2,TRBD1,TRBV7-8,.
CASSGDSRVNEQYF,TGTGCCAGCAGTGGGGACAGTAGAGTCAACGAGCAGTACTTC,TRBJ2-7,TRBD1,TRBV25-1,.
CASKEGFGEKLFF,TGTGCCAGCAAGGAGGGATTTGGGGAAAAACTGTTTTTT,TRBJ1-4,.,TRBV6-5,.
CASSPSTGTGYGYTF,TGTGCCAGCAGTCCATCAACCGGGACAGGGTATGGCTACACCTTC,TRBJ1-2,TRBD1,TRBV6-5,.
CASSPSGISNGYTF,TGTGCCAGCAGTCCTAGCGGGATCTCGAATGGCTACACCTTC,TRBJ1-2,.,TRBV2,.
CAWTSDRDYGYTF,TGTGCCTGGACCTCCGACAGGGACTATGGCTACACCTTC,TRBJ1-2,TRBD1,TRBV30,.
CASSLWGGVLSNQPQHF,TGTGCCAGCAGTTTATGGGGGGGGGTTCTTAGTAATCAGCCCCAGCATTTT,TRBJ1-5,.,TRBV28,.
CASSEGRGEQYF,TGTGCCAGCAGTGAGGGCAGGGGCGAGCAGTACTTC,TRBJ2-7,.,TRBV2,once
CASSLGTMTGGDGYEQYF,TGTGCCAGCAGCTTGGGTACTATGACAGGGGGGGACGGGTACGAGCAGTACTTC,TRBJ2-7,TRBD1,TRBV7-2,.
CASSLGGAGGDTQYF,TGTGCCAGCAGTCTCGGGGGAGCGGGGGGGGATACGCAGTATTTT,TRBJ2-3,TRBD2,TRBV6-6,.
CASINPLNTEAFF,TGTGCCAGCATAAATCCTCTGAACACTGAAGCTTTCTTT,TRBJ1-1,.,TRBV6-5,.
CAWSPSNEQFF,TGTGCCTGGAGTCCCAGCAATGAGCAGTTCTTC,TRBJ2-1,.,TRBV30,once
CASSLRSGASNSPLHF,TGTGCCAGCAGCTTGCGGTCGGGTGCATCGAATTCACCCCTCCACTTT,TRBJ1-6,.,TRBV5-6,.
CASSLSGYEQYF,TGTGCCAGCAGTTTATCCGGCTACGAGCAGTACTTC,TRBJ2-7,.,TRBV28,.
CASSSELGNTEAFF,TGTGCCAGCAGCTCAGAACTAGGGAACACTGAAGCTTTCTTT,TRBJ1-1,.,TRBV7-9,.
CASRTTGSLNEKLFF,TGTGCCAGCAGGACCACAGGTTCCCTTAATGAAAAACTGTTTTTT,TRBJ1-4,.,TRBV6-1,.
CASSVGQVNTDTQYF,TGTGCCAGCAGCGTGGGACAGGTGAACACAGATACGCAGTATTTT,TRBJ2-3,TRBD1,TRBV7-2,.
CASSIRQGIPYEQYF,TGTGCCAGTAGTATCAGACAGGGGATACCGTACGAGCAGTACTTC,TRBJ2-7,TRBD1,TRBV19,.
CASSYSRLDIGETQYF,TGTGCCAGCAGTTACTCCCGACTAGATATCGGAGAGACCCAGTACTTC,TRBJ2-5,.,TRBV6-6,.
CSATTSGGNKAGELFF,TGCAGCGCCACGACTAGCGGGGGAAATAAGGCCGGGGAGCTGTTTTTT,TRBJ2-2,TRBD2,TRBV29-1,.
CAAEEGNEQFF,TGTGCCGCGGAGGAAGGGAATGAGCAGTTCTTC,TRBJ2-1,.,TRBV30,.
CASSQDPGGSTDTQYF,TGCGCCAGCAGCCAAGATCCGGGGGGGAGCACAGATACGCAGTATTTT,TRBJ2-3,TRBD2,TRBV4-1,.
CASSPKPGPYEQYF,TGTGCCAGCAGCCCCAAGCCAGGCCCCTACGAGCAGTACTTC,TRBJ2-7,.,TRBV11-2,.
CASSLAGGPGEQFF,TGTGCCAGCAGCTTAGCGGGGGGGCCCGGTGAGCAGTTCTTC,TRBJ2-1,TRBD2,TRBV13,.
CASSQRSVYNEQYF,TGCGCCAGCAGCCAACGCTCCGTGTACAACGAGCAGTACTTC,TRBJ2-7,.,TRBV4-1,few
CATSSGASSGNTIYF,TGTGCCACCAGCAGTGGAGCCAGCTCTGGAAACACCATATATTTT,TRBJ1-3,.,TRBV15,.
CASSLVGRYEQYF,TGTGCCAGCAGCTTAGTAGGGAGGTACGAGCAGTACTTC,TRBJ2-7,.,TRBV7-6,.
CASTLSGANVLTF,TGTGCCAGCACCCTCTCTGGGGCCAACGTCCTGACTTTC,TRBJ2-6,.,TRBV7-3,.
CASSYSAGTEAFF,TGTGCCAGCAGTTACTCGGCGGGCACTGAAGCTTTCTTT,TRBJ1-1,.,TRBV6-5,.
CARRSRDRNQPQHF,TGTGCCAGAAGAAGCCGGGACAGAAATCAGCCCCAGCATTTT,TRBJ1-5,TRBD1,TRBV5-3,.
CAWSVLGTYTGELFF,TGTGCCTGGAGTGTACTCGGGACTTACACCGGGGAGCTGTTTTTT,TRBJ2-2,.,TRBV30,.
CASSVLAGRNEQFF,TGTGCCAGTAGTGTGTTGGCAGGGCGAAATGAGCAGTTCTTC,TRBJ2-1,.,TRBV19,.
CASSYEGKGGFGGYTF,TGTGCCAGCAGTTACGAAGGAAAAGGGGGATTCGGTGGCTACACCTTC,TRBJ1-2,.,TRBV6-5,.
CASSLPNRVNTGELFF,TGTGCCAGCAGCTTGCCGAACAGGGTGAACACCGGGGAGCTGTTTTTT,TRBJ2-2,.,TRBV5-4,.
CASSYRGLGNTIYF,TGTGCCAGCAGTTACAGGGGGCTTGGAAACACCATATATTTT,TRBJ1-3,TRBD1,TRBV6-5,.
CASSEAPRQGVNTEAFF,TGTGCCAGCAGTGAAGCGCCGCGACAGGGGGTGAACACTGAAGCTTTCTTT,TRBJ1-1,TRBD1,TRBV2,.
CAWHTSGNYGYTF,TGTGCCTGGCACACCTCAGGGAACTATGGCTACACCTTC,TRBJ1-2,.,TRBV30,.
CASTLSQGTKPQHF,TGTGCCAGCACCCTCTCCCAGGGTACGAAGCCCCAGCATTTT,TRBJ1-5,.,TRBV28,.
CASSEALRVSGELFF,TGTGCCAGCAGTGAAGCGCTTCGAGTGTCCGGGGAGCTGTTTTTT,TRBJ2-2,.,TRBV2,.
CASSELGGGLDEKLFF,TGTGCCAGCAGTGAACTAGGGGGAGGGTTGGATGAAAAACTGTTTTTT,TRBJ1-4,.,TRBV2,.
CASRYTTSYEQYF,TGTGCCAGCAGATACACCACCTCCTACGAGCAGTACTTC,TRBJ2-7,.,TRBV6-1,.
CASSAGTGSYEQYF,TGTGCCAGCAGCGCCGGGACAGGTTCCTACGAGCAGTACTTC,TRBJ2-7,TRBD1,TRBV7-3,.
CASSTEGRGTEAFF,TGTGCCAGCTCAACAGAAGGGAGGGGCACTGAAGCTTTCTTT,TRBJ1-1,.,TRBV18,.
CASSLGQVKETQYF,TGTGCCAGCAGCTTAGGACAGGTCAAAGAGACCCAGTACTTC,TRBJ2-5,.,TRBV7-6,.
CASSQRGTSGGAAYNEQFF,TGCGCCAGCAGCCAAAGGGGGACTAGCGGGGGGGCCGCCTACAATGAGCAGTTCTTC,TRBJ2-1,TRBD2,TRBV4-1,.
CANDLGLLPYEQYF,TGTGCCAACGACCTGGGGCTTCTACCCTACGAGCAGTACTTC,TRBJ2-7,.,TRBV6-5,few